These 9 T cell receptor beta chains were sequenced from one sample in a study of regulatory T cells in long-lasting Graves disease. Time point meaning: newly diagnosed GD, antithyroid drugs for less than 3 months. PBMC-derived RNA was used for the TCR library. Both iRepertoire HTBI primers and Arm-PCR of CDR3 regions were used to build the TCR beta libraries. TCRdb re-called the multiplex PCR reads through MiXCR, storing one row per CDR3 protein. Found here are over 400,000 distinct CDR3 sequences, 11% to 15% of them singletons; the top ten hold approximately 19%. The same data also went into a second study, on T cells in Graves' hyperthyroidism and ophthalmopathy.

The material sequenced was peripheral blood mononuclear cells (PBMCs), taken at new diagnosis, from a patient treated with antithyroid drugs. The receptor set was obtained from a woman aged 45-60 years with Graves disease.

The chain employs TRBV30 and TRBJ2-7, with D hard to call. This CDR3 has 13 amino acids. In germline, CDR1 is GTSNPN, CDR2 SVGIG (reference sequence). The ends were cut back, 1 base at V and 3 bases at J, with 10 bases in the middle. DNA of the CDR3: TGTGCCTGGAGTGCGTCGCAATACTACGAGCAGTACTTC. Its protein is CAWSASQYYEQYF. Complete variable domain (other parts from reference TRBV30 and TRBJ2-7): SQTIHQWPATLVQPVGSPLSLECTVEGTSNPNLYWYRQAAGRGLQLLFYSVGIGQISSEVPQNLSASRPQDRQFILSSKKLLLSDSGFYLCAWSASQYYEQYFGPGTRLTVT.

This clonotype was detected ten times or more. This chain links TRBV28 with TRBJ2-5; 12 nucleotides match TRBD1. From germline, CDR1 is MDHEN and CDR2 SYDVKM. V was pared by 4 bases and J by 5 bases, with 11 bases of the junction left unmatched. This CDR3 is built from 17 residues. Written as DNA, the CDR3 is TGTGCCAGCAGTTCCTCCGGGACAGGGGGCGCGGGGGAGACCCAGTACTTC. The encoded protein is CASSSSGTGGAGETQYF.

This clonotype was counted a few times. The V call is TRBV6-4, the J call TRBJ1-6, with 7 bases fitting TRBD1. Germline CDR1 is MRHNA and CDR2 is SNTAGT. The CDR3 sequence is 14 residues long. V was pared by 3 bases and J by 5 bases, with 1 base of the junction left unmatched. DNA for the CDR3: TGTGCCAGCAGTGAGACAGGGAATAATTCACCCCTCCACTTT. It translates to CASSETGNNSPLHF.

This clonotype was detected a few times. A much larger clone lies a single base off, so this may be a read error. V and J are TRBV11-3 and TRBJ2-3, with a weak D call TRBD2 (5 bases). Germline CDR1 and CDR2: SGHNT and YENEEA. There are 12 residues in the CDR3. CDR3: CAGSQTSDTQYF. The CDR3 nucleotides read TGTGCCGGCAGCCAAACTAGTGATACGCAGTATTTT.

In this sample, this clonotype turned up many times. V and J are TRBV28 and TRBJ1-2; 8 positions match TRBD1. Germline CDR1 and CDR2: MDHEN and SYDVKM. CDR3 size: 21 residues. The junction had 26 bases not matched to a gene; V was cut back by 2 bases and J by 6 bases. CDR3 in amino acids: CASSLVGSLGQGRKKSDGYTF. The CDR3 DNA follows: TGTGCCAGCAGTTTAGTGGGGTCGCTTGGACAGGGTAGGAAAAAGTCAGATGGCTACACCTTC.

The chain employs TRBV13 and TRBJ1-4; D gene unclear. The CDR3 sequence is 16 residues long. In germline, CDR1 is PRHDT, CDR2 FYEKMQ (reference sequence). V gave up 0 bases and J gave up 5 bases, with 13 bases separating them. The CDR3 region is CASSLGQQLGNEKLFF. The CDR3 DNA follows: TGTGCCAGCAGCTTAGGTCAACAGCTCGGGAATGAAAAACTGTTTTTT.

Many counts were recorded for this clonotype. The chain employs TRBV4-1 and TRBJ2-7, with TRBD2 as a possible D gene (5 bases). In germline, CDR1 is MGHRA, CDR2 YSYEKL. This CDR3 is 15 amino acids long. V was pared by 1 base and J by 5 bases, with 15 bases between. The CDR3 protein is CASSQVGGSKNEQYF. The CDR3 nucleotides read TGCGCCAGCAGCCAAGTAGGTGGGAGTAAAAACGAGCAGTACTTC.

This clonotype was detected many times. The chain recombines TRBV7-9 with TRBJ2-1; 12 bases fit TRBD2. CDR3 length equals 17 residues. Germline V lookup: CDR1 SEHNR, CDR2 FQNEAQ (reference sequence). The V segment lost 5 bases and the J segment 2 bases; nucleotides outside the gene matches: 7. CDR3 DNA sequence: TGTGCCAGCAGCATAGGGACTAGCGGGCGACCCTACAATGAGCAGTTCTTC. Translation gives CASSIGTSGRPYNEQFF.

The chain joins TRBV11-2 to TRBJ2-7, with a weak D call TRBD2 (5 bases). Trimming removed 2 bases from V and 4 bases from J, with 15 bases in between. The CDR3 has 15 residues. CDR1 and CDR2 from the germline V gene are SGHAT and FQNNGV. The CDR3 is CASSLYFGVIYEQYF. The CDR3 coding sequence is TGTGCCAGCAGCTTATACTTCGGGGTGATTTACGAGCAGTACTTC.